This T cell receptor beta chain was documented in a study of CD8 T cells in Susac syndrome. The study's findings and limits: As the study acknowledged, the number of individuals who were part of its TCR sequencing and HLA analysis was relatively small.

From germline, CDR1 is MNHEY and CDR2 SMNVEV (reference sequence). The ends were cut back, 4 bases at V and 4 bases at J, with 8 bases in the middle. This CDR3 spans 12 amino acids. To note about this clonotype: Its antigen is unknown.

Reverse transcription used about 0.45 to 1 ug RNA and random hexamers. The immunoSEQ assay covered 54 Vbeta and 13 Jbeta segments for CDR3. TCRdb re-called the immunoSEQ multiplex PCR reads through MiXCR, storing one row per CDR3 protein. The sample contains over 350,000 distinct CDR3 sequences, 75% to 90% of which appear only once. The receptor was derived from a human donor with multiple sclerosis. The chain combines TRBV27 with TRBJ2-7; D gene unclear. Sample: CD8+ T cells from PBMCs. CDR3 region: CASSSSLYEQYF. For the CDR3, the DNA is TGTGCCAGCAGTTCCTCCTTGTACGAGCAGTACTTC.